The T cell receptor (beta chain) under discussion was sequenced for a study of beta chain features in type 1 diabetes. Study-wide findings and caveats: Moderate but significant shortening of TCRB CDR3s was recorded in all four CD4+ subsets from Type 1 diabetes patients.

Trimming took 7 bases from V and 1 from J, leaving 7 bases between them. Germline CDR1 DFQATT, CDR2 SNEGSKA (reference sequence). The CDR3 has 11 residues. Of the isolated RNA, all was reverse transcribed, and so the sequenced material was expressed TCRB transcripts. Repertoires were generated with immunoSEQ multiplex PCR, while TCRdb's copy carries only in-frame clones and drops some. The profile shows about 700,000 clones, about an eighth of them singletons. About this clone itself: Its antigen is undetermined. This specimen includes other DNA sequences encoding the same CDR3.

The chain is built from TRBV20-1 and TRBJ1-1; D might be TRBD1 (5 bases). The material sequenced was naive CD4+ T cells from blood. The source is a man between 18 and 29 years old with type 1 diabetes. The CDR3 DNA is TGCAGTGTGGGGGAGAACACTGAAGCTTTCTTT. It codes for CSVGENTEAFF.